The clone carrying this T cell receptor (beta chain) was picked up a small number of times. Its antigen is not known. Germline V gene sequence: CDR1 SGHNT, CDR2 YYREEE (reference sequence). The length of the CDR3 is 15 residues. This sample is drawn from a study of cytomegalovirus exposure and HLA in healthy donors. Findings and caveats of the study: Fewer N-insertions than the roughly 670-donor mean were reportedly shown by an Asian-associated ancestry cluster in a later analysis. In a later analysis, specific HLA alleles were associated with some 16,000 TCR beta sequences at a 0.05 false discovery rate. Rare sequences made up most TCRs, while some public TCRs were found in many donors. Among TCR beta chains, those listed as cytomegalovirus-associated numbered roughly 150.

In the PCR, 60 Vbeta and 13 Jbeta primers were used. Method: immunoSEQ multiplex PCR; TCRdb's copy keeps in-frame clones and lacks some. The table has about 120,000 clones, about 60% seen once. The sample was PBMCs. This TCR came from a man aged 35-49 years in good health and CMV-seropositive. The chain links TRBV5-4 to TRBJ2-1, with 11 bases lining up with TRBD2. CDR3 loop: CAVLAGGYAYNEQFF. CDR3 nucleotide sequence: TGTGCAGTATTAGCGGGAGGGTACGCCTACAATGAGCAGTTCTTC. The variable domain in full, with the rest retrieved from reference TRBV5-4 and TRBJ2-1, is ETGVTQSPTHLIKTRGQQVTLRCSSQSGHNTVSWYQQALGQGPQFIFQYYREEENGRGNFPPRFSGLQFPNYSSELNVNALELDDSALYLCAVLAGGYAYNEQFFGPGTRLTVL.